The 12 T cell receptor beta chains given below trace back to one sample, sequenced in a study of siplizumab effects on memory and regulatory T cells. The assay was immunoSEQ multiplex PCR, and TCRdb's table has in-frame clones only and misses some. Of some 80,000 clones detected, about 95% appear once; the ten largest clones hold around 18%. Sequencing was done on a sample of CD8+ T cells sorted from blood. These receptors were collected from a human donor in good health.

The rearrangement joins TRBV5-6 to TRBJ2-7, with 8 bases lining up with TRBD1. Per germline, CDR1 SGHDT and CDR2 YYEEEE. V was pared by 4 bases and J by 7 bases, with 10 bases of the junction left unmatched. There are 14 residues in the CDR3. The CDR3 DNA reads TGTGCCAGCAGCGCCGGACAGGGATGGAGGGAGCAGTACTTC. It specifies CASSAGQGWREQYF.

This chain joins TRBV11-2 and TRBJ2-7; D uncertain. Per germline, CDR1 SGHAT and CDR2 FQNNGV. The CDR3 consists of 17 residues. With 1 base removed from V and 4 bases from J, the gap between germline ends came to 20 bases. CDR3: CASSLGVSTADDYEQYF. DNA for the CDR3: TGTGCCAGCAGCTTAGGGGTGTCAACCGCGGACGATTACGAGCAGTACTTC. Combining the CDR3 with reference TRBV11-2 and TRBJ2-7 gives the whole variable domain EAGVAQSPRYKIIEKRQSVAFWCNPISGHATLYWYQQILGQGPKLLIQFQNNGVVDDSQLPKDRFSAERLKGVDSTLKIQPAKLEDSAVYLCASSLGVSTADDYEQYFGPGTRLTVT.

The chain recombines TRBV7-6 with TRBJ2-1; D possibly corresponds to TRBD1 (5 bases). CDR3 length equals 11 residues. Between the trimmed V and J ends, which lost 10 bases and 9 bases, there was a span of 13 bases. The germline gives CDR1 SGHVS, CDR2 FNYEAQ. As DNA, the CDR3 is TGTGCCACACGTAGGGGCATTGAGCAGTTCTTC. Protein: CATRRGIEQFF.

This clone was found once. The chain has TRBV9 and TRBJ2-2; 7 bases map to TRBD2. Germline V gene data show CDR1 as SGDLS and CDR2 as YYNGEE. The CDR3 covers 15 residues. V dropped 3 bases and J dropped 2; count of bases not matched to a gene: 4. The DNA for the CDR3 is TGTGCCAGCAGCGCCGGACTAGGAAACACCGGGGAGCTGTTTTTT. Translation gives CASSAGLGNTGELFF.

The chain is built from TRBV6-4 and TRBJ2-2, with D unclear. The germline gives CDR1 MRHNA, CDR2 SNTAGT. The length of the CDR3 is 13 residues. V was trimmed by 4 bases and J by 5 bases, leaving 8 bases between them. This CDR3 is CASSVSLTGELFF. CDR3 DNA: TGTGCCAGCAGTGTTAGCCTGACCGGGGAGCTGTTTTTT.

The rearrangement joins TRBV16 to TRBJ2-1; 7 bases map to TRBD2. CDR1 KGHSY and CDR2 FQNENV come from the germline V gene. This CDR3 comprises 14 residues. The J segment lost 13 bases and the V segment lost 3 bases, leaving 12 bases of the junction unmatched. DNA of the CDR3: TGTGCCAGCAGCCATCGCTACCGGGAGGAACCACAGTTCTTC. Encoded protein: CASSHRYREEPQFF.

The rearrangement joins TRBV6-5 to TRBJ2-7, with 8 bases matching TRBD1. The length of the CDR3 is 15 residues. J gave up 2 bases and V 4 bases, and 7 bases lay outside the gene matches. The germline V gene has CDR1 MNHEY and CDR2 SVGAGI. CDR3 residues: CASSSDRVPTYEQYF. The CDR3 DNA reads as TGTGCCAGCAGTTCGGACAGGGTGCCAACCTACGAGCAGTACTTC.

This chain connects TRBV7-9 to TRBJ2-2, with TRBD2 matching over 8 bases. The J segment lost 6 bases and the V segment lost 8 bases, leaving 5 bases of the junction unmatched. From germline, CDR1 is SEHNR and CDR2 FQNEAQ (reference sequence). There are 13 residues in the CDR3. CDR3 nucleotides: TGTGCCAGCCCGGGACTAGTAGCCGGGGAGCTGTTTTTT. It is translated as CASPGLVAGELFF.

The chain combines TRBV4-1 with TRBJ2-7; D is perhaps TRBD1 or TRBD2 (5 bases each). The CDR3 is 13 residues long. Trimming shortened V by 1 base and J by 9 bases, and 13 bases separated the two germline ends. The germline CDR1 and CDR2 sequences are MGHRA and YSYEKL. The CDR3 bases are TGCGCCAGCAGCCAAGCCCGGGACGGATTGCAGTACTTC. It is translated as CASSQARDGLQYF.

V usage is TRBV28 and J usage is TRBJ1-2, with TRBD1 as a possible D gene (5 bases). CDR1 is MDHEN and CDR2 is SYDVKM in the germline V gene. The CDR3 contains 14 residues. Deletions cut 4 bases from V and 3 bases from J, with 12 bases between. The CDR3 DNA is TGTGCCAGCAGTTCGGGACCGAGGGACTATGGCTACACCTTC. This sequence encodes CASSSGPRDYGYTF.

The chain has TRBV9 and TRBJ2-1; possibly TRBD2 for D (5 bases). In germline, CDR1 is SGDLS, CDR2 YYNGEE. Trimming cost V 4 bases and J 5 bases, with 19 bases left between them. This CDR3 contains 16 residues. CDR3 amino acids: CASSLSSSFRNNEQFF. As DNA, the CDR3 is TGTGCCAGCAGCCTATCTAGCAGCTTTAGAAACAATGAGCAGTTCTTC.

This chain uses TRBV6-6 with TRBJ2-6; D is ambiguous. V was shortened by 6 bases and J by 1 base, with 10 bases between the two germline ends. Germline V gives CDR1 MNHNY, CDR2 SVGAGI (reference sequence). The CDR3 sequence is 15 residues long. The CDR3, as DNA: TGTGCCAGCAGCTCCCCGAGGTCTGGGGCCAACGTCCTGACTTTC. As protein: CASSSPRSGANVLTF.